The rows below give T cell receptor beta chains drawn from one sample of a study of cytomegalovirus exposure and HLA in healthy donors. Sequencing used immunoSEQ multiplex PCR; TCRdb keeps in-frame clones, though not all of them. The repertoire holds tens of thousands of clones, with 60% to 70% as singletons. Sequencing input: PBMCs. These receptors all stem from a man in his fifties or sixties in good health and CMV-seropositive. The CDR3 runs from the conserved cysteine through the conserved F or W. The order of the fields is D gene, J gene, clone size, V gene, CDR3 length, CDR3 DNA, CDR3 protein. A D gene is named only where the DNA matches it firmly. Clone size appears in some rows only: once, few, many, or a class for an expanded clone.

>-|TRBJ2-6|few|TRBV6-1|14
TGTGCCAGCAAGCAGGGCTTTGGGGCCAACGTCCTGACTTTC
CASKQGFGANVLTF
>TRBD1|TRBJ1-5|-|TRBV6-5|16
TGTGCCAGCAGTTCTCAAGGACAGGGGGCTAGTCAGCCCCAGCATTTT
CASSSQGQGASQPQHF
>-|TRBJ1-1|-|TRBV4-3|20
TGCGCCAGCAGCCAAAGATTGGGGGGAAAGGGAGACGTAAAGGGAACTGAAGCTTTCTTT
CASSQRLGGKGDVKGTEAFF
>-|TRBJ1-2|-|TRBV7-2|16
TGTGCCAGCAGCTTAGAGGGGATTAGCCTTGGCTATGGCTACACCTTC
CASSLEGISLGYGYTF
>-|TRBJ1-1|-|TRBV5-5|14
TGTGCCAGCAGCGGGGGCCACTCCTACACTGAAGCTTTCTTT
CASSGGHSYTEAFF
>TRBD2|TRBJ2-1|-|TRBV6-1|16
TGTGCCAGCAGTGGACTAGCGGGGGCCCGGGGCAATGAGCAGTTCTTC
CASSGLAGARGNEQFF
>TRBD2|TRBJ2-3|once|TRBV30|13
TGTGCCTTCCGATTAGCGGGGCAGAATACGCAGTATTTT
CAFRLAGQNTQYF
>-|TRBJ2-2|few|TRBV7-6|15
TGTGCCAGCAGCTTAGAGGGAACGGACACCGGGCAGCTGTTTTTT
CASSLEGTDTGQLFF
>TRBD1|TRBJ1-1|-|TRBV4-1|13
TGCGCCAGCAGCCAAGCAGACAGGGGGCAAGCTTTCTTT
CASSQADRGQAFF
>TRBD1|TRBJ1-3|-|TRBV7-6|15
TGTGCCAGCAGCTTGGGACAGGGCTCTGGAAACACCATATATTTT
CASSLGQGSGNTIYF
>-|TRBJ1-5|-|TRBV5-1|15
TGCGCCAGCAGCTTGGATGGGGGAGGGGGTCAGCCCCAGCATTTT
CASSLDGGGGQPQHF
>-|TRBJ1-1|-|TRBV2|13
TGTGCCAGCAGTTTAAAGGGGGTCCCTGAAGCTTTCTTT
CASSLKGVPEAFF
>-|TRBJ1-2|-|TRBV27|14
TGTGCCAGCACCCCGGGGGGTAGTTACTATGGCTACACCTTC
CASTPGGSYYGYTF
>-|TRBJ2-3|-|TRBV11-2|13
TGTGCCAGCAGCTTATGGGGGCTTAATACGCAGTATTTT
CASSLWGLNTQYF
>TRBD1|TRBJ1-2|-|TRBV14|14
TGTGCCAGCAGCCCCCACGGGGCAGGGGGCCGCTACACCTTC
CASSPHGAGGRYTF
>TRBD1|TRBJ1-3|few|TRBV9|14
TGTGCCAGCAGCGTAGGACAGGGGCGAAACACCATATATTTT
CASSVGQGRNTIYF
>TRBD1|TRBJ2-7|medium-sized|TRBV5-1|15
TGCGCCAGCAGCTTGGAGGACAGGGGGCCCTACGAGCAGTACTTC
CASSLEDRGPYEQYF
>-|TRBJ1-4|-|TRBV27|12
TGTGCCAGCAGTTTACGGGGTGAAAAACTGTTTTTT
CASSLRGEKLFF
>TRBD2|TRBJ2-2|-|TRBV7-3|15
TGTGCCAGCAGCCCCCGCGGGGGGGCCACCGGGGAGCTGTTTTTT
CASSPRGGATGELFF
>-|TRBJ1-1|-|TRBV7-2|12
TGTGCCAGCAGCCTAATGAACACTGAAGCTTTCTTT
CASSLMNTEAFF
>-|TRBJ1-4|-|TRBV4-2|16
TGTGCCAGCAGCCAAGATCTGGGGGGGCAAGATGAAAAACTGTTTTTT
CASSQDLGGQDEKLFF
>TRBD2|TRBJ2-5|-|TRBV27|16
TGTGCCAGCAGCAAAACACGGACTAGCGGCCAAGAGACCCAGTACTTC
CASSKTRTSGQETQYF
>-|TRBJ2-3|few|TRBV11-3|14
TGTGCCAGCAGCTTAGGACGCGGCTCAGATACGCAGTATTTT
CASSLGRGSDTQYF
>TRBD2|TRBJ2-5|-|TRBV7-2|15
TGTGCCAGCAGCTTTACGGGACTAGCGTCTGAGACCCAGTACTTC
CASSFTGLASETQYF
>-|TRBJ1-2|-|TRBV30|13
TGTGCCTGGAGTGAGAATCAGGACACCGGCTACACCTTC
CAWSENQDTGYTF
>-|TRBJ1-5|-|TRBV28|12
TGTGCCAGCACCCGCCGCGATCAGCCCCAGCATTTT
CASTRRDQPQHF
>TRBD1|TRBJ1-2|-|TRBV11-3|15
TGTGCCAGCAGCTTCCAGACAGGGGATGGGTATGGCTACACCTTC
CASSFQTGDGYGYTF
>-|TRBJ2-6|-|TRBV7-9|15
TGTGCCAGCAGTCAGGGGTTCGCTGGGGCCAACGTCCTGACTTTC
CASSQGFAGANVLTF
>-|TRBJ1-1|few|TRBV4-3|15
TGCGCCAGCAGCCCAGAATACAGGAAGAACACTGAAGCTTTCTTT
CASSPEYRKNTEAFF
>-|TRBJ1-4|-|TRBV9|14
TGTGCCAGCAGCGTCACGGCAACTAATGAAAAACTGTTTTTT
CASSVTATNEKLFF
>-|TRBJ1-2|-|TRBV9|14
TGTGCCAGCAGCGTAGAAGGAGGATTCTATGGCTACACCTTC
CASSVEGGFYGYTF
>TRBD1|TRBJ2-2|few|TRBV9|14
TGTGCCAGCAGCGTAGGAACAGGGGACCCGGAGCTGTTTTTT
CASSVGTGDPELFF
>-|TRBJ1-4|-|TRBV10-3|15
TGTGCCATCAGTGCGAGCGGGACTGCCGACGAAAAACTGTTTTTT
CAISASGTADEKLFF
>-|TRBJ1-1|-|TRBV2|11
TGTGCCAGCAGTGTGCAGGTTGAAGCTTTCTTT
CASSVQVEAFF
>-|TRBJ1-2|-|TRBV12-5|14
TGTGCTAGTGCCACGCCAGGGGCCCACTATGGCTACACCTTC
CASATPGAHYGYTF
>TRBD2|TRBJ2-2|-|TRBV7-9|17
TGTGCCAGCAGCTTTACCTGGGTAGCGGGGAACACCGGGGAGCTGTTTTTT
CASSFTWVAGNTGELFF
>TRBD1|TRBJ1-2|-|TRBV27|13
TGTGCCAGCAGTCGACAGGGTGGCTATGGCTACACCTTC
CASSRQGGYGYTF
>-|TRBJ2-1|-|TRBV29-1|13
TGCAGCGTTGGCCGGGACATCTACAATGAGCAGTTCTTC
CSVGRDIYNEQFF
>TRBD1|TRBJ1-2|once|TRBV6-5|13
TGTGCCAGCAGTTCAACAGGGGAGGATGGCTACACCTTC
CASSSTGEDGYTF
>TRBD1|TRBJ2-3|-|TRBV4-2|16
TGTGCCAGCAGCCAAGATAGGGGACAGGGGGCAGATACGCAGTATTTT
CASSQDRGQGADTQYF
>TRBD2|TRBJ2-1|few|TRBV5-1|16
TGCGCCAGCAGCCCCTCGGTTAGCGGGGGAGATAGTGAGCAGTTCTTC
CASSPSVSGGDSEQFF
>-|TRBJ2-5|few|TRBV2|14
TGTGCCAGCAGTGACTACAGGTACCAAGAGACCCAGTACTTC
CASSDYRYQETQYF
>-|TRBJ1-2|-|TRBV5-6|13
TGTGCCAGCAGCTTGGAACGGGATGCAGGCTACACCTTC
CASSLERDAGYTF
>TRBD2|TRBJ2-2|-|TRBV19|19
TGTGCCAGTAGTATAGTGGATCTAGCGGGGGCCTCGAACACCGGGGAGCTGTTTTTT
CASSIVDLAGASNTGELFF
>TRBD1|TRBJ1-5|-|TRBV4-2|20
TGTGCCAGCAGCCAAGGAGTCCCGGGACAGCGATATTATAGCAATCAGCCCCAGCATTTT
CASSQGVPGQRYYSNQPQHF
>TRBD1|TRBJ1-6|-|TRBV11-2|14
TGTGCCAGCAGCTTCCGGGACAGCTATTCACCCCTCCACTTT
CASSFRDSYSPLHF
>TRBD1|TRBJ1-2|few|TRBV4-3|15
TGCGCCAGCAGCCAAGATCCGACAGGGGCCGGGGCCCACACCTTC
CASSQDPTGAGAHTF
>TRBD1|TRBJ1-6|-|TRBV15|14
TGTGCCACCAGCCGACAACAGGGGAGTTCACCCCTCCACTTT
CATSRQQGSSPLHF